Presented here are 31 T cell receptor beta chains from one specimen sequenced in a study of blood T cell repertoires in COVID-19. This table comes from immunoSEQ multiplex PCR, and its TCRdb copy is limited to in-frame clones, with some not included. The sample records 300,000 to 400,000 clones, around nine tenths being singletons. Sample: peripheral blood. The receptors stem from a human donor in a cohort sampled during active COVID-19.

This clone was detected once. The chain carries TRBV6-1 and TRBJ2-3; 14 positions agree with TRBD2. CDR3 size: 20 residues. V trimming: 4 bases; J trimming: 1 base; junction bases outside the gene matches: 13. The germline V gene has CDR1 MNHNS and CDR2 SASEGT. This CDR3 is CASSGAGLAGGPARTDTQYF. The DNA of the CDR3 is TGTGCCAGCAGTGGGGCCGGACTAGCGGGAGGCCCGGCACGCACAGATACGCAGTATTTT.

The chain links TRBV20-1 to TRBJ1-1; TRBD1 might be the D (6 bases). CDR1 and CDR2 (germline): DFQATT, SNEGSKA (reference sequence). This CDR3 region has 11 residues. Trimming pared 4 bases from V and 8 bases from J, leaving 11 bases between. The DNA for the CDR3 is TGCAGTGCTACCCGGGACATCGAAGCTTTCTTT. This translates into CSATRDIEAFF.

V is TRBV6-4 and J is TRBJ1-1, with 9 bases identical to TRBD1. The junction had 14 bases not matched to a gene; V was cut back by 2 bases and J by 7 bases. Per the germline V gene, CDR1 is MRHNA and CDR2 is SNTAGT. The CDR3 has 17 residues. DNA of the CDR3: TGTGCCAGCAGTGACCCAATGCGGGTAACAGGGGGCGATGAAGCTTTCTTT. It encodes CASSDPMRVTGGDEAFF.

This sequence joins TRBV27 and TRBJ2-3; 15 bases map to TRBD2. Germline lookup yields CDR1 MNHEY and CDR2 SMNVEV (reference sequence). CDR3 length: 17 amino acids. Germline trimming cut 4 bases from V and 7 bases from J; bases unmatched to any gene: 9. CDR3 amino acids: CASSYRRTSGRGNTQYF. The DNA for the CDR3 is TGTGCCAGCAGTTACCGTCGGACTAGCGGGAGGGGTAATACGCAGTATTTT.

This sequence joins TRBV5-1 and TRBJ2-2; D is possibly TRBD1 (6 bases). V was pared by 5 bases and J by 1 base, with 15 bases between. Germline CDR1 and CDR2: SGHRS and YFSETQ. This CDR3 spans 16 amino acids. The CDR3 protein is CASRDSRGMNTGELFF. The CDR3 DNA is TGCGCCAGCAGGGACAGTCGAGGTATGAACACCGGGGAGCTGTTTTTT.

This chain joins TRBV7-2 and TRBJ2-7; 7 bases map to TRBD1. J lost 6 bases, V lost 2 bases, and 7 bases had no gene match. This CDR3 contains 14 residues. CDR1 and CDR2 from the germline V gene are SGHTA and FQGNSA. CDR3 amino acids: CASSLPDRAAEQYF. In nucleotides, the CDR3 is TGTGCCAGCAGCTTACCCGACAGGGCAGCCGAGCAGTACTTC. The variable domain in full, completed from reference TRBV7-2 and TRBJ2-7, reads GAGVSQSPSNKVTEKGKDVELRCDPISGHTALYWYRQSLGQGLEFLIYFQGNSAPDKSGLPSDRFSAERTGGSVSTLTIQRTQQEDSAVYLCASSLPDRAAEQYFGPGTRLTVT.

The rearrangement uses TRBV30 and TRBJ2-3; a possible D gene is TRBD1 (6 bases). Germline V gene data show CDR1 as GTSNPN and CDR2 as SVGIG (reference sequence). The CDR3 extends over 14 amino acids. The CDR3 protein is CASSSTGYTDTQYF. The CDR3 coding sequence is TGTGCATCTAGCTCGACAGGATACACAGATACGCAGTATTTT.

This clone was observed a single time. CDR3 sequence reads: CASSQTGRQLRNQPQHF. CDR3 DNA: TGTGCCAGCAGCCAAACTGGTCGACAGTTACGCAATCAGCCCCAGCATTTT. The chain links TRBV14 to TRBJ1-5; D may be TRBD1 (5 bases). Germline loops: CDR1 SGHDN, CDR2 FVKESK. The V and J ends lost 2 bases and 2 bases respectively, with 16 bases between them. The CDR3 extends over 17 amino acids. The whole variable domain, remainder taken from reference TRBV14 and TRBJ1-5, is EAGVTQFPSHSVIEKGQTVTLRCDPISGHDNLYWYRRVMGKEIKFLLHFVKESKQDESGMPNNRFLAERTGGTYSTLKVQPAELEDSGVYFCASSQTGRQLRNQPQHFGDGTRLSIL.

This rearrangement joins TRBV20-1 to TRBJ2-2; possible D gene TRBD1, 6 bases. The V and J ends lost 3 bases and 0 bases respectively, with 17 bases between them. CDR1 DFQATT and CDR2 SNEGSKA come from the germline V gene (reference sequence). The CDR3 is 17 residues long. Here the CDR3 DNA reads TGCAGTGCTAGTGGTCAGGGGAGCGTCGCGAACACCGGGGAGCTGTTTTTT. This sequence encodes CSASGQGSVANTGELFF.

The gene calls are TRBV19 and TRBJ2-7; D not resolved. This CDR3 has 13 residues. Looked up from germline, CDR1 is LNHDA and CDR2 is SQIVND (reference sequence). V dropped 3 bases and J dropped 5 bases, with 11 bases sitting between them. DNA for the CDR3: TGTGCCAGTAGTATTAACGGCGGAAACGAGCAGTACTTC. Amino acid sequence: CASSINGGNEQYF.

The V and J genes are TRBV19 and TRBJ1-2; D perhaps matches TRBD1 (6 bases). Germline lookup yields CDR1 LNHDA and CDR2 SQIVND (reference sequence). The V and J ends lost 5 bases and 9 bases respectively, with 16 bases between them. The CDR3 consists of 13 residues. The CDR3 is CASSPRTEASYTF. The CDR3 DNA reads TGTGCCAGTAGTCCTCGGACAGAGGCGAGCTACACCTTC.

This rearrangement joins TRBV15 to TRBJ1-1; D not resolved. This CDR3 has 11 residues. Per the germline V gene, CDR1 is LNHNV and CDR2 is YYDKDF (reference sequence). The germline V and J ends were trimmed by 5 bases and 7 bases, with 8 bases remaining between them. CDR3 nucleotides: TGTGCCACCAGCGTCGTCGGTGAAGCTTTCTTT. It specifies CATSVVGEAFF.

This clone was recorded a few times. The rearrangement joins TRBV10-1 to TRBJ1-3; D remains unclear. The germline V gene encodes CDR1 WNHNN and CDR2 SYGVQD (reference sequence). Trimming removed 6 bases from V and 4 bases from J, with 16 bases in between. This CDR3 is 15 amino acids long. Here the CDR3 reads CASSIPAGRGNTIYF. CDR3 nucleotides: TGCGCCAGCAGCATACCCGCAGGTCGCGGAAACACCATATATTTT.

This chain links TRBV11-2 with TRBJ1-5; possibly TRBD1 for D (6 bases). The V gene lost 1 base and the J gene lost 6 bases, with 19 bases spanning the gap. The CDR3 totals 17 residues. Per the germline V gene, CDR1 is SGHAT and CDR2 is FQNNGV. The CDR3 nucleotides are TGTGCCAGCAGCTTAGGCAGTGCTAGGCAGGGGTTTCAGCCCCAGCATTTT. It encodes CASSLGSARQGFQPQHF.

V and J are TRBV7-8 and TRBJ2-7; 7 bases are a match to TRBD1. Germline values: CDR1 SGHVS, CDR2 FQNEAQ. The CDR3 has 15 amino acids. V shed 5 bases and J 0 bases; nucleotides not matched to a gene: 7. The CDR3 here is CASSIDRESSYEQYF. The CDR3 coding sequence is TGTGCCAGCAGCATAGACAGGGAGAGCTCCTACGAGCAGTACTTC.

The V gene is TRBV6-5, the J gene TRBJ2-2; D possibly corresponds to TRBD1 (6 bases). V lost 7 bases, J lost 5 bases, and 14 bases lay in between. CDR1 is MNHEY and CDR2 is SVGAGI in the germline V gene. The CDR3 has 14 residues. The CDR3 DNA follows: TGTGCCAGCAAAGAACCAGGGGAAACCGGGGAGCTGTTTTTT. Protein: CASKEPGETGELFF.

The rearrangement joins TRBV11-1 to TRBJ1-2; the D gene is possibly TRBD1 (5 bases). This CDR3 region has 13 residues. V was clipped by 5 bases and J by 6 bases, with 13 bases between them. Germline V lookup: CDR1 SGHAT, CDR2 FQDESV (reference sequence). The CDR3 loop reads CASSRDRLDGYTF. CDR3 sequence (DNA): TGTGCCAGCAGCCGGGACCGACTAGATGGCTACACCTTC.

In regard to this clone: Different DNA sequences within this sample yield the same CDR3. V and J are TRBV28 and TRBJ1-1; a weak D match, TRBD1 (5 bases). V was shortened by 6 bases and J by 1 base, with 6 bases between the two germline ends. The CDR3 sequence is 12 residues long. CDR1 and CDR2 (germline): MDHEN, SYDVKM. The CDR3 region has the DNA TGTGCCAGCAGAGGGGCGAACACTGAAGCTTTCTTT. This translates into CASRGANTEAFF.

This clone was observed a handful of times. V and J are TRBV14 and TRBJ2-5; D is unresolved. V dropped 0 bases and J dropped 1 base, with 3 bases sitting between them. CDR3 length: 13 residues. CDR1 is SGHDN, CDR2 FVKESK, per germline. CDR3 in amino acids: CASSQDLQETQYF. The CDR3 nucleotides are TGTGCCAGCAGCCAAGATCTCCAAGAGACCCAGTACTTC.

The chain couples TRBV7-6 to TRBJ2-7; 9 bases are a match to TRBD1. V lost 5 bases to trimming and J lost 4 bases; unmatched junction nucleotides: 9. The CDR3 covers 15 residues. Germline V CDR1 and CDR2: SGHVS, FNYEAQ. The CDR3 sequence: CASSLDRGLSYEQYF. DNA for the CDR3: TGTGCCAGCAGCCTGGACAGGGGTCTCTCATACGAGCAGTACTTC.

The sample holds a few counts of this clone. The sample has other DNA sequences that encode this CDR3 too. The V call is TRBV5-4, the J call TRBJ2-1; no definite D call. The CDR3 extends over 12 amino acids. CDR1 and CDR2 (germline): SGHNT, YYREEE (reference sequence). V dropped 0 bases and J dropped 6 bases, with 4 bases sitting between them. The CDR3 here is CASSLDRNEQFF. The CDR3 DNA is TGTGCCAGCAGCTTGGATCGCAATGAGCAGTTCTTC.

The chain is built from TRBV5-1 and TRBJ2-7; D perhaps matches TRBD2 (5 bases). Germline V gene sequence: CDR1 SGHRS, CDR2 YFSETQ. The ends were cut back, 4 bases at V and 5 bases at J, with 13 bases in the middle. This CDR3 comprises 13 residues. CDR3: CASSASLADEQYF. In DNA form, the CDR3 reads TGCGCCAGCAGCGCCTCCCTAGCAGACGAGCAGTACTTC.

The chain uses TRBV3-1 (or the pseudogene TRBV3-2) and TRBJ2-5; 7 bases are a match to TRBD2. The CDR3 sequence is 18 residues long. J lost 4 bases, V lost 0 bases, and 14 bases had no gene match. Germline values: CDR1 LGHDT, CDR2 YNNKEL (reference sequence). CDR3 bases: TGTGCCAGCAGCCAAGACCCCGGGGGGTCCATCAGTCTAGAGACCCAGTACTTC. Protein: CASSQDPGGSISLETQYF.

As DNA, the CDR3 is TGTGCCAGTATAGAGTGGCAAGCCGGGAGGTCCCGAACCGGGGAGCTGTTTTTT. As protein: CASIEWQAGRSRTGELFF. The J gene is TRBJ2-2, the V gene TRBV19, with TRBD2 matching 7 bases. Germline CDR1 and CDR2: LNHDA and SQIVND (reference sequence). The junction had 19 bases not matched to a gene; V was cut back by 7 bases and J by 5 bases. The CDR3 sequence is 18 residues long.

This rearrangement joins TRBV6-5 to TRBJ2-7, with D hard to call. Trimming removed 2 bases from V and 7 bases from J, with 6 bases in between. The CDR3 sequence is 11 residues long. From germline, CDR1 is MNHEY and CDR2 SVGAGI. CDR3 sequence reads: CASSYGAEQYF. As DNA, the CDR3 is TGTGCCAGCAGTTACGGAGCGGAGCAGTACTTC.

DNA of the CDR3: TGCGCCAGCAGCTTTTTTGGACAGATGAACACTGAAGCTTTCTTT. Its protein is CASSFFGQMNTEAFF. The V call is TRBV5-1, the J call TRBJ1-1; perhaps TRBD1 as D (6 bases). The CDR3 is 15 amino acids. V lost 2 bases, J lost 0 bases, and 11 bases lay in between. CDR1 is SGHRS and CDR2 is YFSETQ in the germline V gene.

V gene TRBV7-9 combines with J gene TRBJ2-5; 9 nucleotides agree with TRBD1. CDR1 and CDR2 from the germline V gene are SEHNR and FQNEAQ (reference sequence). V lost 3 bases and J lost 5; bases outside the gene matches: 7. This CDR3 is built from 15 residues. The CDR3 sequence is CASSFPQGAGETQYF. In DNA, the CDR3 is TGTGCCAGCAGCTTTCCACAGGGGGCCGGGGAGACCCAGTACTTC.

The V gene is TRBV2, the J gene TRBJ1-2; D may be TRBD1 (5 bases). Trimming removed 2 bases at V and 0 bases at J, with 10 bases between. The CDR3 sequence is 15 residues long. Germline assignment: CDR1 SNHLY and CDR2 FYNNEI. CDR3 bases: TGTGCCAGCAGTGAATTTAGACAGACTAACTATGGCTACACCTTC. This sequence encodes CASSEFRQTNYGYTF.

The chain employs TRBV7-8 and TRBJ2-1; 8 bases line up with TRBD2. This CDR3 is 15 amino acids long. The trim removed 5 bases at V and 5 bases at J, leaving 8 bases unmatched. CDR1 and CDR2 from the germline V gene are SGHVS and FQNEAQ. CDR3 amino acids: CASSPGSGSNNEQFF. The CDR3 DNA reads as TGTGCCAGCAGCCCCGGGAGCGGGAGTAACAATGAGCAGTTCTTC.

The CDR3 sequence: CASSQTQGSGANVLTF. DNA for the CDR3: TGTGCCAGCAGTCAGACCCAGGGATCTGGGGCCAACGTCCTGACTTTC. The chain uses TRBV6-6 and TRBJ2-6; TRBD1 might be the D (5 bases). Germline V gene lookup returns CDR1 MNHNY and CDR2 SVGAGI (reference sequence). V lost 5 bases and J 1 base, leaving 12 bases between the germline ends. The CDR3 has 16 amino acids.

This chain links TRBV15 with TRBJ2-5; possible D gene TRBD2, 5 bases. Germline CDR1 reads LNHNV; CDR2 reads YYDKDF (reference sequence). Trimming removed 0 bases from V and 2 bases from J, with 13 bases in between. The CDR3 is made up of 16 amino acids. In nucleotides, the CDR3 is TGTGCCACCAGCAGAGATTGGGGAGTAACACAAGAGACCCAGTACTTC. The encoded protein is CATSRDWGVTQETQYF. The full variable domain, its missing parts supplied by reference TRBV15 and TRBJ2-5, is DAMVIQNPRYQVTQFGKPVTLSCSQTLNHNVMYWYQQKSSQAPKLLFHYYDKDFNNEADTPDNFQSRRPNTSFCFLDIRSPGLGDTAMYLCATSRDWGVTQETQYFGPGTRLLVL.